This T cell receptor (beta chain) was sequenced for a study of read filtering for tumor transcriptome and immune sequencing (dated by TCRdb to the early 2020s). Background for the entire study: Of the patients in the cohort, approximately 17 were male and fewer than 15 were female, and their mean age was approximately 71 years, with a range of roughly 45 to 80. As a main aim, a read-filtering strategy for immune repertoire data was addressed, with the specific question being whether clonotypes supported by a single read should be removed. Under revised international staging, about eight patients fell into R-ISS I, more than 15 into R-ISS II and over five into R-ISS III. The study compared TCR repertoires from targeted immune repertoire sequencing and bulk whole-transcriptome sequencing run on the same bone marrow samples. Per sample, about 4.05 to 11 million TCR-region mapped reads were obtained with IR-seq, compared with only about 80 to 1,400 with RNA-seq. Whole-transcriptome libraries were prepared with the TruSeq RNA Access Library Prep Kit after DNase treatment. What the authors observed across the whole study: IR-seq captured clonotypes at much higher depth and more reliably than RNA-seq, and smaller IR-seq throughput sufficed to identify most shared clonotypes. When single-read clonotypes were removed, the proportions of shared clonotypes in IR-seq and RNA-seq correlated more strongly. Rather than purified T cells, the sorted CD138-negative fraction was a mixed bone marrow immune population. Single-read clonotypes made up around 82% of clonotypes but about 3.5% of total reads in IR-seq, and over 65% of clonotypes and around 45% of reads in RNA-seq.

V and J are truncated by 5 bases and 5 bases respectively, leaving an intervening sequence of 13 bases. CDR1 and CDR2 (MNHEY, SVGEGT) derive from the germline V gene. The CDR3 spans 14 residues, from the cysteine through the phenylalanine. The only DNA kept is the CDR3, 42 bases in frame from the first base. Each patient had bone marrow sampled at the time of active disease. Isolation of bone marrow mononuclear cells was performed by Ficoll-Hypaque density gradient centrifugation. To remove myeloma plasma cells, the cells were labeled with CD138 magnetic microbeads on a MACS separator, and CD138-negative cells were then collected by negative selection. Purity of the isolated cells was checked by flow cytometry on an Attune NxT using CD138 antibodies. TRIzol reagent was used to extract total RNA, and a NanoDrop spectrophotometer was used to quantify the extracted RNA. For each patient, paired RNA-seq and IR-seq were run on the CD138-negative bone marrow sample from that patient.

TCR libraries were built from roughly 440 ng RNA with the Immunoverse kit, using molecular barcoded adaptors covering alpha/delta and beta/gamma chains. TCR library preparation used the same RNA that went into transcriptome sequencing. Sequencing of the TCR libraries was done on an Illumina HiSeq 4000 with 2 x 150 cycles. Per the source publication's procedure: With MiXCR, TCR reads were aligned to human V, D, J and C references and assembled into CDR3 clonotypes, with quality filtering and error correction included. The tcR package in R was used for analysis of clonotype counts and gene usage diversity. For inspection of raw mapping reads, RNA-seq reads were mapped by STAR aligner version 2.5.3a onto GRCh37 of the human genome. To test how sequencing depth affects detected clonotypes, IR-seq fastq files were randomly downsampled with Seqtk 1.3. The public reads were run again by TCRdb, first through fastp at Q25 and then through MiXCR, and only productive beta chains were kept. Rows with one shared CDR3 protein collapse into an entry with the most common genes and DNA. These V and J calls rely on TCRdb rather than the paper's analysis. The sample table contains more than 70,000 distinct CDR3 sequences; only one count was recorded for under 25% of them. The ten most abundant clones make up about an eighth of the sample.

There are a few counts of this clonotype. Its target antigen remains unknown. The input lacks base qualities; no much larger clone sits a single base away. The receptor chain draws on TRBV6-2 or TRBV6-3 and TRBJ2-4; the D gene is perhaps TRBD2, from 7 matching bases. Sequenced input: a population of CD138-negative cells sorted from bone marrow. The sample's cell subset or site, from its label and the paper: bone marrow mononuclear cells depleted of CD138+ plasma/myeloma cells by negative magnetic selection. This sequence was found in a donor at least 40 years old with multiple myeloma. CDR3 sequence: CASSPRGAENIQYF. The DNA sequence is given as TGTGCCAGCAGTCCCCGGGGGGCCGAAAACATTCAGTACTTC.